The following is a T cell receptor beta chain sequence with its context. Its specific antigen is unknown. There are no base qualities to consult, and no much larger clone falls within one base. The treatment or condition label corresponds to: live attenuated yellow fever vaccine strain. PBMCs were isolated from peripheral blood using a standard Ficoll-Paque protocol. CD4 and CD8 T-cell fractions were isolated with Dynabeads CD4 and CD8 positive selection kits. TriZol was used to extract RNA from bulk PBMCs, from CD4 and CD8 fractions, and from dextramer-positive and dextramer-negative fractions. V was cut back by 4 bases and J by 7 bases, leaving a gap of 14 bases between them. Counted from cysteine to phenylalanine, this CDR3 has 14 amino acids. The kept DNA is CDR3 alone, 42 bases in frame from the first base. Based on the germline V gene, the CDR1 and CDR2 sequences are ENHRY and SYGVKD. The instrument was an Illumina NovaSeq 6000. TCR cDNA was made using 5'RACE template switching, a step that added a universal primer site and unique molecular identifiers. Priming for cDNA synthesis came from both the TCR alpha and TCR beta constant segments. Two PCR steps were used to amplify libraries, with sample barcodes and sequencing adapters being added in the second step. Sequencing of libraries was done on Illumina HiSeq 2500 (2x100 bp) or NovaSeq (2x150 bp). Per the original workflow: Demultiplexing of reads and collapsing into UMI consensus sequences were performed with MIGEC, and V(D)J alignment was carried out with MiXCR. Vaccine-responding clonotypes were identified with edgeR using replicate PBMC samples, with FDR below 0.01 and a log2 fold change above 5 up to day 15 being required. Each bulk clonotype was labeled CD4 or CD8 based on which sequenced repertoire, CD4 or CD8, contained the clonotype at higher abundance. Through fastp at Q25 and MiXCR, TCRdb rebuilt clones from the public reads, retaining in-frame beta chains. Entries are consolidated by CDR3 protein sequence, retaining the most common genes and DNA. Here the V and J calls rest on TCRdb's processing, not on the authors' analysis. In this sample the table shows about 120,000 distinct CDR3 sequences, 7.5% to 10% of which occur a single time. Clones ranked in the top ten supply 30% to 40% of the sample.

The data are from a study of T cells after yellow fever vaccination (dated by TCRdb to about 2019). Looking at the study overall: The SMART-Seq v4 Ultra Low Input RNA kit was used to prepare libraries from fractions with low cell numbers. To track T-cell clones before and after primary and booster YFV17D yellow fever vaccination, bulk TCR alpha and beta repertoires were sequenced longitudinally. Two healthy male donors made up the cohort, one aged 18 to 29 years and the other aged 30 to 40 years. Blood was drawn at multiple timepoints before and after primary and secondary immunization, with bulk PBMC replicates and cell subsets isolated.

The paper's findings and limits, for the study overall: A small fraction of clonotypes appeared in both the CD4 and CD8 compartments, likely as a result of convergent recombination. Because only a couple of donors were included in the study, the extent to which the findings can be generalized is limited. Because abundant contaminating clonotypes from the bulk population could be contained in FACS-sorted repertoires, computational filtering was required. Most clones expanded after primary vaccination (around 96% of CD4 and approximately 90% of CD8) were re-detected after the booster, suggesting that broad memory maintenance occurred. The secondary T-cell response was found to be weaker but faster than the primary response, with a peak reached on day 5 rather than on day 15.

The receptor's source is a man aged 18 to 30 who received the YFV17D yellow fever vaccine. Sequenced material: CD8+ T cells sorted from PBMCs, taken on the day of the yellow fever booster vaccination. The chain is assembled from TRBV10-3 and TRBJ1-5; 6 matching bases give a weak D call of TRBD1. The encoded CDR3 is CAISGSGVGQPQHF. The DNA sequence reads TGTGCCATCAGTGGTTCAGGGGTTGGGCAGCCCCAGCATTTT.